What follows are 20 T cell receptor beta chains derived from one specimen sequenced in a study of human T cells and chemical hapten exposure. Stated time point: pre-sensitization, week 0. Specified treatment: therapeutic diphenylcyclopropenone sensitization with weekly scalp DPC. MiXCR, run by TCRdb on the RACE reads, gives a single entry per CDR3 protein. The data contain about 40,000 distinct CDR3 sequences, over 9.5% of them singletons. The input for sequencing was whole blood, taken in connection with sensitization to the hapten diphenylcyclopropenone (DPC). The receptor set was obtained from a young man with alopecia areata. Some clones in this sample may be carry-over from other donors' samples.

This clonotype was seen ten or more times. The chain has TRBV11-2 and TRBJ2-2; TRBD1 is a possible D gene (5 bases). The germline CDR1 and CDR2 sequences are SGHAT and FQNNGV. The CDR3 is 15 amino acids. The ends were cut back, 5 bases at V and 5 bases at J, with 15 bases in the middle. The CDR3: CASSRRAGKTGELFF. As DNA, the CDR3 is TGTGCCAGCAGCCGTCGGGCAGGGAAGACCGGGGAGCTGTTTTTT.

The genes are TRBV20-1 and TRBJ2-7, with D possibly being TRBD2 (6 bases). The CDR3 covers 14 residues. From germline, CDR1 is DFQATT and CDR2 SNEGSKA (reference sequence). V was pared by 2 bases and J by 2 bases, with 13 bases between. CDR3 in amino acids: CSARLATTPYEQYV. DNA of the CDR3: TGCAGTGCTAGACTAGCGACAACGCCCTACGAGCAGTACGTC.

This clonotype occurred many times. The chain couples TRBV6-2 or TRBV6-3 to TRBJ2-1; D unresolved. This CDR3 has 16 amino acids. V was trimmed by 3 bases and J by 5 bases, leaving 17 bases between them. The germline V gene encodes CDR1 MNHEY and CDR2 SVGEGT. CDR3 sequence (DNA): TGTGCCAGCAGTTATTTGCGGACGGAGTTTCACAATGAGCAGTTCTTC. Protein: CASSYLRTEFHNEQFF.

This clonotype was counted between two and nine times. V and J are TRBV6-2 or TRBV6-3 and TRBJ2-1, with TRBD2 identical over 14 bases. J was trimmed by 0 bases and V by 5 bases; bases with no gene match: 15. CDR3 size: 21 residues. CDR1 is MNHEY and CDR2 is SVGEGT in the germline V gene. As DNA, the CDR3 is TGTGCCAGCAGTAGAGGGATCCCGGGACTAGCGGGAGAAAGCTCCTACAATGAGCAGTTCTTC. Translation: CASSRGIPGLAGESSYNEQFF.

This clonotype was recorded at least ten times. The rearrangement uses TRBV7-6 and TRBJ2-5; perhaps TRBD2 as D (6 bases). The CDR3 totals 13 residues. V was shortened by 4 bases and J by 5 bases, with 11 bases between the two germline ends. CDR1 is SGHVS and CDR2 is FNYEAQ in the germline V gene. CDR3 sequence reads: CASSYGLWETQYF. CDR3 nucleotide sequence: TGTGCCAGCAGCTACGGACTATGGGAGACCCAGTACTTC.

This clonotype was seen repeatedly, ten times or more. This chain joins TRBV7-6 and TRBJ2-2, with a tentative D call TRBD2 (6 bases). With 5 bases removed from V and 7 bases from J, the gap between germline ends came to 17 bases. The V gene's germline CDR1 is SGHVS and CDR2 FNYEAQ. CDR3 length: 15 amino acids. Here the CDR3 reads CASSTLGGPGGELFF. CDR3 nucleotides: TGTGCCAGCAGCACTTTAGGAGGGCCAGGCGGGGAGCTGTTTTTT.

This clonotype was recorded many times. The CDR3 sequence is CASSRWPPGATNEKLFF. The CDR3 DNA reads TGTGCCAGCAGCCGCTGGCCACCTGGAGCAACTAATGAAAAACTGTTTTTT. V is TRBV7-7 and J is TRBJ1-4; D ambiguous. The germline V gene encodes CDR1 SSHAT and CDR2 FNYEAQ (reference sequence). The CDR3 covers 17 residues. Trimming removed 5 bases from V and 0 bases from J, with 16 bases in between. Together with reference TRBV7-7 and TRBJ1-4, the CDR3 gives the full variable domain: GAGVSQSPRYKVTKRGQDVTLRCDPISSHATLYWYQQALGQGPEFLTYFNYEAQPDKSGLPSDRFSAERPEGSISTLTIQRTEQRDSAMYRCASSRWPPGATNEKLFFGSGTQLSVL.

This clonotype was counted between two and nine times. This chain connects TRBV6-2 or TRBV6-3 to TRBJ2-5; TRBD2 is a possible D gene (6 bases). Trimming took off 6 bases at V and 7 bases at J, with 18 bases between the two ends. The V gene's germline CDR1 is MNHEY and CDR2 SVGEGT. This CDR3 has 14 residues. CDR3 sequence: CASSLTGGSGTQYF. Here the CDR3 DNA reads TGTGCCAGCAGCCTCACTGGAGGTAGCGGGACCCAGTACTTC.

This clonotype occurred a few times. This chain joins TRBV29-1 and TRBJ1-5; weak D call: TRBD1 (5 bases). Germline loops: CDR1 SQVTM, CDR2 ANQGSEA. The ends were cut back, 6 bases at V and 3 bases at J, with 24 bases in the middle. The CDR3 has 17 amino acids. The chain's CDR3 is CSVKPKVIRGYNQPQHF. CDR3 sequence (DNA): TGCAGCGTCAAGCCCAAAGTAATTAGGGGCTACAATCAGCCCCAGCATTTT.

This clonotype was counted many times. The chain joins TRBV7-6 to TRBJ2-5; TRBD2 is a possible D gene (7 bases). This CDR3 has 14 amino acids. V lost 8 bases and J lost 4, with 17 bases in between. Germline-derived CDR1 and CDR2 are SGHVS and FNYEAQ. As DNA, the CDR3 is TGTGCCAGCGCCCCGGGGGGCGGCGGAGAGACCCAGTACTTC. It is translated as CASAPGGGGETQYF.

In this sample, this clonotype turned up many times. This chain links TRBV20-1 with TRBJ1-6, with D perhaps TRBD1 (5 bases). V dropped 3 bases and J dropped 4 bases, with 10 bases sitting between them. Germline V gene sequence: CDR1 DFQATT, CDR2 SNEGSKA (reference sequence). CDR3 length equals 14 residues. The CDR3, as DNA: TGCAGTGCTAGTGGGGCGCGGTATAATTCACCCCTCCACTTT. Translating it yields CSASGARYNSPLHF.

The rearrangement uses TRBV9 and TRBJ2-1; TRBD2 matches at 10 bases. V lost 3 bases, J lost 4 bases, and 4 bases stayed unmatched. Germline V gene sequence: CDR1 SGDLS, CDR2 YYNGEE. This CDR3 comprises 15 residues. The chain's CDR3 is CASSASGSVYNEQFF. CDR3 DNA: TGTGCCAGCAGCGCTAGCGGGAGTGTTTACAATGAGCAGTTCTTC.

This clonotype was picked up many times. V is TRBV7-6 and J is TRBJ2-1; 7 positions agree with TRBD2. CDR1 and CDR2 from the germline V gene are SGHVS and FNYEAQ. The CDR3 has 12 amino acids. After removal of 5 bases from V and 9 bases from J, the junction contained 4 bases not matched to a gene. For the CDR3, the DNA is TGTGCCAGCAGCCAAGGGGAGGGTGAGCAGTTCTTC. The encoded protein is CASSQGEGEQFF.

This clonotype has at least ten counts. The CDR3 region is CASSQQEVGRGVNTEAFF. The CDR3 DNA reads TGCGCCAGCAGCCAGCAAGAGGTGGGGAGGGGGGTGAACACTGAAGCTTTCTTT. The chain combines TRBV4-3 with TRBJ1-1; a possible D gene is TRBD1 (6 bases). The CDR3 consists of 18 residues. Germline lookup yields CDR1 LGHNA and CDR2 YSLEER. V shed 3 bases and J shed 0 bases, with 20 bases lying between them.

In its sample, this clonotype was seen many times. The gene calls are TRBV6-2 or TRBV6-3 and TRBJ1-3; 8 bases match TRBD1. The junction had 9 bases not matched to a gene; V was cut back by 6 bases and J by 2 bases. Per the germline V gene, CDR1 is MNHEY and CDR2 is SVGEGT. The CDR3 runs 16 residues. In DNA form, the CDR3 reads TGTGCCAGCAGACCCTCTGGACAGGGACCTGGAAACACCATATATTTT. The encoded protein is CASRPSGQGPGNTIYF.

This clonotype was recorded many times. The chain joins TRBV11-3 to TRBJ2-7; D is perhaps TRBD2 (5 bases). V lost 6 bases and J lost 3, with 12 bases in between. CDR1 SGHNT and CDR2 YENEEA come from the germline V gene. The CDR3 totals 13 residues. The CDR3 nucleotides are TGTGCCAGCAGTGAAGCGGAGCTCTACGAGCAGTACGTC. Its protein product is CASSEAELYEQYV.

This clonotype was recorded many times. The V gene is TRBV7-2, the J gene TRBJ2-3; the D call may be TRBD1 or TRBD2 (5 bases each). CDR3 length: 14 amino acids. Trimming shortened V by 6 bases and J by 5 bases, and 15 bases separated the two germline ends. CDR1 and CDR2 from the germline V gene are SGHTA and FQGNSA. The CDR3 loop reads CASRLRDRGDTQYF. The CDR3 DNA follows: TGTGCCAGCAGGCTACGGGACCGGGGAGATACGCAGTATTTT.

Regarding this clonotype: This clone may be a read error of a much larger clone one base away. This chain joins TRBV27 and TRBJ1-1; TRBD1 matches 7 bases. The CDR3 sequence is 15 residues long. CDR1 is MNHEY and CDR2 is SMNVEV in the germline V gene (reference sequence). J lost 11 bases, V lost 3 bases, and 15 bases had no gene match. The CDR3 nucleotides read TGTGCCAGCAGTTTTAACGGACAGGAGGCGCGTCCGGCTTTCTTT. This translates into CASSFNGQEARPAFF.

The rearrangement links TRBV25-1 to TRBJ1-1; D is undetermined. The CDR3 contains 15 residues. Trimming left V 1 base short and J 1 base short, with 10 bases between. Germline V gene lookup returns CDR1 MGHDK and CDR2 SYGVNS. CDR3 coding DNA: TGTGCCAGCAGTGAATTCGGCCAGCAGAACACTGAAGCTTTCTTT. This codes for CASSEFGQQNTEAFF.

This clonotype was found many times. The CDR3 loop reads CASSLDGSSGNTIYF. CDR3 nucleotide sequence: TGTGCCAGCAGTTTGGACGGGAGCTCTGGAAACACCATATATTTT. The chain carries TRBV28 and TRBJ1-3; D ambiguous. Deletions cut 3 bases from V and 0 bases from J, with 9 bases between. Germline values: CDR1 MDHEN, CDR2 SYDVKM. The length of the CDR3 is 15 residues.